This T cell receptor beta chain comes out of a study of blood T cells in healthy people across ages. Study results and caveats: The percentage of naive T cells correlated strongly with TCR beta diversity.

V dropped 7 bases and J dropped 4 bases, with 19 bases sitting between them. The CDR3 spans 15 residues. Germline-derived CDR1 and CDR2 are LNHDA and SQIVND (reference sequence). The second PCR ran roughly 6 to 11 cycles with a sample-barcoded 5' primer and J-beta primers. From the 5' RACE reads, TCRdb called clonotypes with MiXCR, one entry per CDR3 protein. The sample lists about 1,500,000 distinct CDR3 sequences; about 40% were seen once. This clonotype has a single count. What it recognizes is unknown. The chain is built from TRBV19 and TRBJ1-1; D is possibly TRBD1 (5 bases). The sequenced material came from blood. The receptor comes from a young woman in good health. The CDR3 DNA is TGTGCCAGTACCCACCCCCAGGGCCCCAGCACTGAAGCTTTCTTT. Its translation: CASTHPQGPSTEAFF. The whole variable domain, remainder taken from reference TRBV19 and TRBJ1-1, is DGGITQSPKYLFRKEGQNVTLSCEQNLNHDAMYWYRQDPGQGLRLIYYSQIVNDFQKGDIAEGYSVSREKKESFPLTVTSAQKNPTAFYLCASTHPQGPSTEAFFGQGTRLTVV.